These 5 T cell receptor beta chains came from one sample sequenced in a study of T cell responses to AZD1222 COVID-19 vaccine. The table came from immunoSEQ multiplex PCR; TCRdb's copy has only in-frame clones and leaves some out. The sample contains about 180,000 clones, about 89% of which appear only once. The material was peripheral blood, obtained on day 0 of AZD1222 vaccination. The receptors derive from an adult in good health.

This clone was detected only once. The sample carries other DNA sequences with the same CDR3. This CDR3 reads CASSQARGSNQPQHF. The CDR3 DNA is TGCGCCAGCAGCCAAGCGAGAGGGTCTAATCAGCCCCAGCATTTT. The chain combines TRBV4-3 with TRBJ1-5; D remains ambiguous. The CDR3 is 15 amino acids. Deletions cut 1 base from V and 4 bases from J, with 11 bases between. The germline V gene encodes CDR1 LGHNA and CDR2 YSLEER.

This clone was observed a single time. This chain joins TRBV18 and TRBJ1-2; 7 nucleotides match TRBD1. CDR1 is KGHSH and CDR2 is LQKENI in the germline V gene. The CDR3 totals 14 residues. V lost 2 bases, J lost 6 bases, and 6 bases stayed unmatched. The CDR3 loop is CASSPRQGENGYTF. The CDR3 nucleotides are TGTGCCAGCTCACCAAGACAGGGTGAGAATGGCTACACCTTC.

The genes are TRBV30 and TRBJ1-1; no clear D. CDR1 and CDR2 from the germline V gene are GTSNPN and SVGIG (reference sequence). V lost 0 bases to trimming and J lost 1 base, with 9 bases between them. The CDR3 runs 14 residues. The CDR3 bases are TGTGCCTGGAGTGTGCGACGGCCGAACACTGAAGCTTTCTTT. This translates into CAWSVRRPNTEAFF.

V is TRBV24-1 and J is TRBJ2-3, with 8 bases fitting TRBD2. The CDR3 has 16 residues. Trimming took 4 bases from V and 0 from J; bases not matched to a gene: 5. Germline assignment: CDR1 KGHDR and CDR2 SFDVKD. The CDR3 nucleotides read TGTGCCACCAGTGACCGGACTAGCCGCAGCACAGATACGCAGTATTTT. It yields the protein CATSDRTSRSTDTQYF.

The V gene is TRBV6-5, the J gene TRBJ1-1, with no clear D. Germline V gene lookup returns CDR1 MNHEY and CDR2 SVGAGI. The CDR3 sequence is 12 residues long. Trimming cost V 5 bases and J 7 bases, with 11 bases left between them. The CDR3 is CASSKDLGEAFF. The CDR3 DNA sequence: TGTGCCAGCAGTAAGGACCTAGGTGAAGCTTTCTTT.